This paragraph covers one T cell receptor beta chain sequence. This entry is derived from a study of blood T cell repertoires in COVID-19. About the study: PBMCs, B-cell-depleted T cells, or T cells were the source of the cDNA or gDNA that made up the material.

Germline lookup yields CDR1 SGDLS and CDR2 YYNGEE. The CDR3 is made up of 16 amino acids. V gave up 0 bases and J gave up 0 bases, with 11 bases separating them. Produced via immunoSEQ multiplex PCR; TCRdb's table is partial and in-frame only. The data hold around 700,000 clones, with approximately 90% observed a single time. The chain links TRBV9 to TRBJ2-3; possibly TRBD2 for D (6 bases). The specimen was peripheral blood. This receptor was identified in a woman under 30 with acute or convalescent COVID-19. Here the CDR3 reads CASSVEVAVSTDTQYF. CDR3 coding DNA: TGTGCCAGCAGCGTAGAGGTAGCGGTTAGCACAGATACGCAGTATTTT.